Each of the 3 T cell receptor beta chains below was sequenced from the same sample in a study of blood T cell repertoires in COVID-19. Clones were read by immunoSEQ multiplex PCR, and TCRdb kept only the in-frame ones, dropping some. This table holds 210,000 or so clones, approximately 90% found once. Sequencing was done on a sample of peripheral blood. Receptors were obtained from a young man with COVID-19, enrolled during active disease.

The V call is TRBV19, the J call TRBJ2-5; D perhaps matches TRBD1 (5 bases). V gave up 5 bases and J gave up 5 bases, with 18 bases separating them. The CDR3 has 15 residues. Germline V gene data show CDR1 as LNHDA and CDR2 as SQIVND (reference sequence). This CDR3 is CASSPDRRNGETQYF. CDR3 DNA: TGTGCCAGTAGTCCAGACAGACGGAACGGGGAGACCCAGTACTTC.

This chain uses TRBV10-3 with TRBJ1-1, with TRBD1 matching over 10 bases. V lost 6 bases and J lost 4; bases outside the gene matches: 5. CDR3 length: 14 residues. Germline V gene sequence: CDR1 ENHRY, CDR2 SYGVKD. CDR3 sequence: CAIRGTGVITEAFF. DNA of the CDR3: TGTGCCATCAGGGGGACAGGGGTGATCACTGAAGCTTTCTTT.

V and J are TRBV6-1 and TRBJ1-5, with 9 bases lining up with TRBD1. Germline V CDR1 and CDR2: MNHNS, SASEGT. The CDR3 sequence is 16 residues long. V shed 2 bases, J shed 7 bases, and the junction held 9 bases outside the gene matches. The CDR3 loop reads CASSESTGGAGQPQHF. CDR3 in DNA: TGTGCCAGCAGTGAAAGCACAGGGGGCGCGGGGCAGCCCCAGCATTTT.